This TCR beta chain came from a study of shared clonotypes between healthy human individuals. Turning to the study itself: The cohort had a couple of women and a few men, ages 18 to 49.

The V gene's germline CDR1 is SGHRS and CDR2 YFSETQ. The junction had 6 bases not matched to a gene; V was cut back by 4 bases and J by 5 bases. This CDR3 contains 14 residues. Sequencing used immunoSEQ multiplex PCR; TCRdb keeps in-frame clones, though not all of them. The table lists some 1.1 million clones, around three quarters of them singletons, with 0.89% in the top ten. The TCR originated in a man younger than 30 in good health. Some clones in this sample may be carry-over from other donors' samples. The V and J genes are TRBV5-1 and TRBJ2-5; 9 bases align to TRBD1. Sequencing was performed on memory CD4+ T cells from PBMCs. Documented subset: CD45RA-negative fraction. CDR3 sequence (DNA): TGCGCCAGCAGCACCGGACAGGGGTACGAGACCCAGTACTTC. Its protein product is CASSTGQGYETQYF.